This T cell receptor (beta chain) was identified in a study of T cells in Graves' hyperthyroidism and ophthalmopathy. Regarding the study as a whole: Blood also showed most of the thyroid clonotypes that were expanded above 0.001.

The CDR3 extends over 12 amino acids. Trimming shortened V by 5 bases and J by 3 bases, and 8 bases separated the two germline ends. The germline V gene encodes CDR1 SGHVS and CDR2 FQNEAQ. This clonotype was found many times. Its specificity is not known. Amplified regions were TCR beta CDR3 sequences from RNA transcripts. When the TCR CDR3 underwent first-round RT-PCR, the HTBI primer set was used. TCRdb passed the multiplex PCR reads through MiXCR, listing each CDR3 protein once. Here the sample spans roughly 630,000 distinct CDR3 sequences, approximately 15% being singletons. The V and J genes are TRBV7-8 and TRBJ2-7; no clear D. This TCR was recovered from a woman in her twenties or thirties with Graves' hyperthyroidism. Input material: blood. The CDR3 region is CASSPDFYEQYF. CDR3 in DNA: TGTGCCAGCAGCCCAGACTTCTACGAGCAGTACTTC.